One sample yielded the 31 T cell receptor beta chains listed below, sequenced in a study of cytomegalovirus exposure and HLA in healthy donors. Vbeta (60) and Jbeta (13) primers were used in the PCR. TCRdb keeps only in-frame clones here, not all; method: immunoSEQ multiplex PCR. The data show about 130,000 clones, about 80% seen once. The sequenced material came from PBMCs. The origin of the receptors is a man aged 40-49 years in good health and CMV-seronegative.

This clone showed up just once. For the CDR3, the DNA is TGTGCCAGCAGTTTAAGTGGAGCGGGAGGGCCTCTGGACGAGCAGTACTTC. This sequence encodes CASSLSGAGGPLDEQYF. The chain employs TRBV28 and TRBJ2-7; 10 bases are a match to TRBD2. V dropped 2 bases and J dropped 5; count of bases not matched to a gene: 12. The germline CDR1 and CDR2 sequences are MDHEN and SYDVKM. The CDR3 has 17 amino acids.

This chain connects TRBV27 to TRBJ2-7, with 12 nucleotides matching TRBD2. V dropped 2 bases and J dropped 3; count of bases not matched to a gene: 5. The germline gives CDR1 MNHEY, CDR2 SMNVEV (reference sequence). The CDR3 runs to 16 residues. CDR3 coding DNA: TGTGCCAGCAGTTTACAGACTAGCGGGGGTCGCTACGAGCAGTACTTC. This translates into CASSLQTSGGRYEQYF.

The chain carries TRBV28 and TRBJ1-5, with D maybe TRBD1 (6 bases). Trimming stripped 6 bases from V and 6 bases from J, with 9 bases between. CDR1 MDHEN and CDR2 SYDVKM come from the germline V gene. The CDR3 has 12 residues. The CDR3, as DNA: TGTGCCAGCAGCCTCAGGGGTCAGCCCCAGCATTTT. This translates into CASSLRGQPQHF.

This chain connects TRBV19 to TRBJ1-5; D is unresolved. V shed 4 bases and J shed 3 bases, with 16 bases lying between them. Germline V gene sequence: CDR1 LNHDA, CDR2 SQIVND (reference sequence). This CDR3 region has 16 residues. The CDR3 sequence: CASSTRGSGVNQPQHF. Here the CDR3 DNA reads TGTGCCAGTAGTACCCGGGGTTCGGGAGTCAATCAGCCCCAGCATTTT.

This clone was picked up one time. The V gene is TRBV5-4, the J gene TRBJ2-3, with D unclear. V shed 2 bases and J shed 2 bases, with 3 bases lying between them. Per germline, CDR1 SGHNT and CDR2 YYREEE (reference sequence). The length of the CDR3 is 12 residues. CDR3 loop: CASSFSTDTQYF. CDR3 bases: TGTGCCAGCAGCTTCTCCACAGATACGCAGTATTTT.

This clone was found once. V usage is TRBV27 and J usage is TRBJ1-5, with 7 bases lining up with TRBD1. CDR1 is MNHEY, CDR2 SMNVEV, per germline (reference sequence). This CDR3 has 14 amino acids. The junction had 4 bases not matched to a gene; V was cut back by 3 bases and J by 5 bases. The CDR3 protein is CASSFGRGHQPQHF. The CDR3 region has the DNA TGTGCCAGCAGTTTCGGGAGGGGGCATCAGCCCCAGCATTTT.

This sequence joins TRBV7-8 and TRBJ2-2, with 13 bases fitting TRBD2. The CDR3 totals 16 residues. Germline V gives CDR1 SGHVS, CDR2 FQNEAQ. The J segment lost 4 bases and the V segment lost 5 bases, leaving 4 bases of the junction unmatched. CDR3 in DNA: TGTGCCAGCAGCCCGGGACTAGCGGGGCCCACCGGGGAGCTGTTTTTT. Amino acid sequence: CASSPGLAGPTGELFF.

CDR3 residues: CASSLSRWLAPGELFF. DNA for the CDR3: TGTGCCAGCAGCTTGTCAAGGTGGTTAGCCCCCGGGGAGCTGTTTTTT. The rearrangement joins TRBV5-8 to TRBJ2-2; D not certain. The CDR3 has 16 residues. Germline V CDR1 and CDR2: SGHTS, YDEGEE. Trimming pared 1 base from V and 6 bases from J, leaving 16 bases between.

V is TRBV2 and J is TRBJ2-3; 7 bases agree with TRBD2. After removal of 4 bases from V and 5 bases from J, the junction contained 3 bases not matched to a gene. This CDR3 comprises 13 residues. Germline CDR1 and CDR2: SNHLY and FYNNEI. The CDR3, as DNA: TGTGCCAGCAGTGGGTTAGCGGGAGATACGCAGTATTTT. Protein sequence: CASSGLAGDTQYF.

On this clone: Other DNA sequences within the sample encode an identical CDR3. This chain connects TRBV7-8 to TRBJ1-4, with D maybe TRBD1 (5 bases). With 1 base removed from V and 7 bases from J, the gap between germline ends came to 10 bases. Germline-derived CDR1 and CDR2 are SGHVS and FQNEAQ. The CDR3 consists of 14 residues. CDR3 sequence (DNA): TGTGCCAGCAGCTTAGGGCAGGGAGGTGAAAAACTGTTTTTT. Its translation: CASSLGQGGEKLFF.

The chain is built from TRBV19 and TRBJ2-7; a possible D gene is TRBD2 (6 bases). Germline CDR1 and CDR2: LNHDA and SQIVND (reference sequence). The CDR3 is 14 residues long. V was pared by 5 bases and J by 5 bases, with 16 bases between. Written as DNA, the CDR3 is TGTGCCAGTAGTCCTCGACGCGGGGCTGACGAGCAGTACTTC. Its protein is CASSPRRGADEQYF.

This sequence joins TRBV29-1 and TRBJ1-1; D might be TRBD1 (6 bases). The V gene lost 6 bases and the J gene lost 2 bases, with 16 bases spanning the gap. This CDR3 contains 14 residues. Germline V gene lookup returns CDR1 SQVTM and CDR2 ANQGSEA. CDR3 DNA: TGCAGCGTAGAACCACAGGGTCGAAACACTGAAGCTTTCTTT. It specifies CSVEPQGRNTEAFF.

The rearrangement links TRBV6-5 to TRBJ1-5; 7 nucleotides line up with TRBD1. V dropped 5 bases and J dropped 4; count of bases not matched to a gene: 5. Germline V gives CDR1 MNHEY, CDR2 SVGAGI. The CDR3 is 14 residues long. In DNA, the CDR3 is TGTGCCAGCAGTCCTGGGACAGAGAATCAGCCCCAGCATTTT. Translation: CASSPGTENQPQHF.

The J gene is TRBJ1-5, the V gene TRBV7-8; maybe TRBD1 (6 bases). CDR1 is SGHVS, CDR2 FQNEAQ, per germline. V lost 5 bases and J lost 2, with 13 bases in between. The length of the CDR3 is 15 residues. CDR3 in amino acids: CASSGRGGGNQPQHF. For the CDR3, the DNA is TGTGCCAGCAGCGGTAGAGGGGGGGGCAATCAGCCCCAGCATTTT.

The gene calls are TRBV30 and TRBJ2-3; no definite D call. From germline, CDR1 is GTSNPN and CDR2 SVGIG (reference sequence). This CDR3 spans 14 amino acids. V shed 2 bases and J shed 4 bases, with 13 bases lying between them. Here the CDR3 reads CAWSNTMTADTQYF. In nucleotides, the CDR3 is TGTGCCTGGAGTAACACTATGACCGCAGATACGCAGTATTTT.

This clone was observed once. This chain's CDR3 is CASRDRQWGTDTQYF. Here the CDR3 DNA reads TGTGCCAGCAGAGATCGACAGTGGGGCACAGATACGCAGTATTTT. V usage is TRBV6-5 and J usage is TRBJ2-3, with D possibly TRBD1 on 5 matching bases. This CDR3 comprises 15 residues. In germline, CDR1 is MNHEY, CDR2 SVGAGI. V was shortened by 6 bases and J by 1 base, with 14 bases between the two germline ends.

The genes are TRBV5-6 and TRBJ2-5; D gene uncertain. Trimming took off 1 base at V and 4 bases at J, with 2 bases between the two ends. This CDR3 region has 11 residues. Germline V CDR1 and CDR2: SGHDT, YYEEEE. The CDR3 region has the DNA TGTGCCAGCAGCTTGCGAGAGACCCAGTACTTC. Protein product: CASSLRETQYF.

J is TRBJ1-4 and V is TRBV18; perhaps TRBD1 as D (5 bases). The germline CDR1 and CDR2 sequences are KGHSH and LQKENI. The length of the CDR3 is 14 residues. Trimming took 6 bases from V and 0 from J, leaving 8 bases between them. The CDR3 DNA follows: TGTGCCAGCTCCCAGGGTTCAACTAATGAAAAACTGTTTTTT. Protein: CASSQGSTNEKLFF.

The V call is TRBV6-1, the J call TRBJ2-1; D remains unclear. The V gene's germline CDR1 is MNHNS and CDR2 SASEGT. CDR3 length: 14 residues. The ends were cut back, 4 bases at V and 4 bases at J, with 11 bases in the middle. The CDR3 sequence is CASSGAHGYNEQFF. The CDR3 DNA reads as TGTGCCAGCAGTGGTGCCCACGGGTACAATGAGCAGTTCTTC.

This chain joins TRBV2 and TRBJ2-7, with D possibly matching TRBD1 (5 bases). This CDR3 has 13 residues. Deletions cut 8 bases from V and 2 bases from J, with 13 bases between. Germline V lookup: CDR1 SNHLY, CDR2 FYNNEI. CDR3 region: CASGVRVPYEQYF. For the CDR3, the DNA is TGTGCCAGCGGTGTCAGGGTCCCCTACGAGCAGTACTTC.

In this sample, this clone turned up a few times. The V and J genes are TRBV30 and TRBJ1-1, with D perhaps matching TRBD1 (5 bases). The V end lost 1 base, the J end lost 2 bases, and 8 bases lay between the germline ends. Germline V gives CDR1 GTSNPN, CDR2 SVGIG (reference sequence). The CDR3 spans 13 residues. CDR3 sequence reads: CAWSGQPNTEAFF. CDR3 nucleotides: TGTGCCTGGAGTGGACAGCCTAACACTGAAGCTTTCTTT.

This clone was detected a few times. J is TRBJ2-7 and V is TRBV11-3, with 10 bases matching TRBD1. The CDR3 totals 14 residues. The junction had 5 bases not matched to a gene; V was cut back by 4 bases and J by 5 bases. CDR1 and CDR2 (germline): SGHNT, YENEEA. The CDR3: CASSWTGGNNEQYF. The CDR3, as DNA: TGTGCCAGCAGCTGGACAGGGGGAAACAACGAGCAGTACTTC.

The chain uses TRBV7-9 and TRBJ1-5; D possibly corresponds to TRBD1 (6 bases). The V gene's germline CDR1 is SEHNR and CDR2 FQNEAQ (reference sequence). Trimming shortened V by 4 bases and J by 7 bases, and 17 bases separated the two germline ends. This CDR3 region has 15 residues. CDR3 region: CASSSPGGPEQPQHF. CDR3 sequence (DNA): TGTGCCAGCAGCTCCCCGGGGGGGCCCGAGCAGCCCCAGCATTTT.

The rearrangement links TRBV7-2 to TRBJ2-5, with D perhaps TRBD2 (7 bases). Germline-derived CDR1 and CDR2 are SGHTA and FQGNSA. The CDR3 is 14 residues long. V lost 5 bases and J lost 5, with 15 bases in between. The CDR3 region is CASSQGGAGETQYF. CDR3 nucleotides: TGTGCCAGCAGCCAAGGGGGGGCCGGGGAGACCCAGTACTTC.

V and J are TRBV19 and TRBJ2-5; D is uncertain. The V and J ends lost 4 bases and 2 bases respectively, with 11 bases between them. CDR1 LNHDA and CDR2 SQIVND come from the germline V gene (reference sequence). The CDR3 length is 14 residues. CDR3 sequence: CASSKRIRQETQYF. In DNA form, the CDR3 reads TGTGCCAGTAGTAAGAGAATCCGGCAAGAGACCCAGTACTTC. The full variable domain, rest sourced from reference TRBV19 and TRBJ2-5, is DGGITQSPKYLFRKEGQNVTLSCEQNLNHDAMYWYRQDPGQGLRLIYYSQIVNDFQKGDIAEGYSVSREKKESFPLTVTSAQKNPTAFYLCASSKRIRQETQYFGPGTRLLVL.

The rearrangement joins TRBV6-1 to TRBJ1-2; no clear D gene. The CDR3 is 15 residues long. Germline-derived CDR1 and CDR2 are MNHNS and SASEGT. V lost 4 bases and J 0 bases, leaving 12 bases between the germline ends. The CDR3 region is CASSVVGDANYGYTF. CDR3 sequence (DNA): TGTGCCAGCAGTGTTGTAGGAGACGCTAACTATGGCTACACCTTC.

This rearrangement joins TRBV6-5 to TRBJ2-7; tentative D call: TRBD1 (7 bases). V dropped 0 bases and J dropped 0 bases, with 12 bases sitting between them. CDR3 length: 16 residues. From germline, CDR1 is MNHEY and CDR2 SVGAGI. For the CDR3, the DNA is TGTGCCAGCAGTTACTCGGGGGGACAGTTCTCCTACGAGCAGTACTTC. This translates into CASSYSGGQFSYEQYF.

This chain links TRBV5-1 with TRBJ2-7; D may be TRBD1 (6 bases). The CDR3 sequence is 14 residues long. V lost 0 bases and J 2 bases, leaving 9 bases between the germline ends. Germline assignment: CDR1 SGHRS and CDR2 YFSETQ. The CDR3 region is CASSLVSGAYEQYF. DNA for the CDR3: TGCGCCAGCAGCTTGGTATCAGGGGCCTACGAGCAGTACTTC.

The chain combines TRBV4-1 with TRBJ1-2; the match to TRBD1 covers 7 bases. After removal of 0 bases from V and 4 bases from J, the junction contained 2 bases not matched to a gene. Germline lookup yields CDR1 MGHRA and CDR2 YSYEKL. This CDR3 has 14 amino acids. The CDR3 loop is CASSQDPGGYGYTF. The CDR3 region has the DNA TGCGCCAGCAGCCAAGACCCAGGGGGCTATGGCTACACCTTC.

This chain joins TRBV29-1 and TRBJ2-3, with 10 bases lining up with TRBD2. Trimming took 8 bases from V and 3 from J; bases not matched to a gene: 8. CDR3 length: 14 amino acids. Germline-derived CDR1 and CDR2 are SQVTM and ANQGSEA. The CDR3 sequence is CSSPSGSGTDTQYF. DNA of the CDR3: TGCAGCTCCCCTAGCGGGAGTGGGACAGATACGCAGTATTTT.

The chain combines TRBV6-6 with TRBJ2-7, with 10 bases fitting TRBD2. Trimming took 6 bases from V and 3 from J; bases not matched to a gene: 8. Germline CDR1 and CDR2: MNHNY and SVGAGI (reference sequence). CDR3 size: 15 residues. The CDR3 DNA follows: TGTGCCAGCAGCAAGCTAGCGGGGGACCTCTACGAGCAGTACTTC. Amino acid sequence: CASSKLAGDLYEQYF.